Following are 28 T cell receptor beta chains from one sample sequenced in a study of T cells in Graves' hyperthyroidism and ophthalmopathy. Researchers took RNA transcripts and amplified the TCR beta CDR3 regions from them. First-round RT-PCR with HTBI primers amplified the TCR CDR3 region. TCRdb reprocessed the multiplex PCR reads via MiXCR and lists one record per CDR3 protein. The repertoire has a few hundred thousand distinct CDR3 sequences, roughly 50% of them found once; the top ten carry around 8%. Sequencing was done on a sample of peripheral blood or thyroid tissue (not recorded which). These receptors all stem from a young woman with Graves' hyperthyroidism.

This clonotype showed up many times. V gene TRBV7-9 combines with J gene TRBJ2-7; unclear D gene. Trimming pared 4 bases from V and 4 bases from J, leaving 5 bases between. The CDR3 loop spans 11 amino acids. CDR1 and CDR2 (germline): SEHNR, FQNEAQ (reference sequence). The CDR3 region has the DNA TGTGCCAGCAGCTACGAGTACGAGCAGTACTTC. This encodes CASSYEYEQYF.

The genes are TRBV7-9 and TRBJ1-4, with 8 bases identical to TRBD1. The junction had 17 bases not matched to a gene; V was cut back by 3 bases and J by 11 bases. The germline gives CDR1 SEHNR, CDR2 FQNEAQ (reference sequence). The CDR3 totals 17 residues. The CDR3 sequence is CASSLTGVPGGGGKLFF. The CDR3 DNA reads as TGTGCCAGCAGCTTGACAGGGGTCCCAGGGGGTGGTGGGAAACTGTTTTTT.

This clonotype was counted at least ten times. The V call is TRBV29-1, the J call TRBJ1-1, with 11 bases that match TRBD1. The CDR3 runs to 13 residues. Germline trimming cut 3 bases from V and 5 bases from J; bases unmatched to any gene: 2. Germline CDR1 and CDR2: SQVTM and ANQGSEA. CDR3 sequence (DNA): TGCAGCGTTGAGGGACAGGGGGGAACTGAAGCTTTCTTT. Translated: CSVEGQGGTEAFF. Together with reference TRBV29-1 and TRBJ1-1, the CDR3 gives the full variable domain: SAVISQKPSRDICQRGTSLTIQCQVDSQVTMMFWYRQQPGQSLTLIATANQGSEATYESGFVIDKFPISRPNLTFSTLTVSNMSPEDSSIYLCSVEGQGGTEAFFGQGTRLTVV.

This clonotype came up many times. The rearrangement links TRBV7-9 to TRBJ2-2, with TRBD2 identical over 10 bases. The CDR3 loop spans 16 amino acids. Germline trimming cut 4 bases from V and 4 bases from J; bases unmatched to any gene: 6. The V gene's germline CDR1 is SEHNR and CDR2 FQNEAQ (reference sequence). CDR3 sequence (DNA): TGTGCCAGCAGCTCCCTAGCGGGAGAGGCCACCGGGGAGCTGTTTTTT. Translation gives CASSSLAGEATGELFF.

A single count supports this clonotype. The chain combines TRBV7-9 with TRBJ1-6; D is uncertain. V lost 8 bases to trimming and J lost 6 bases, with 17 bases between them. This CDR3 has 15 amino acids. The germline CDR1 and CDR2 sequences are SEHNR and FQNEAQ (reference sequence). The CDR3 sequence is CASSPQWSANSPLHF. The CDR3 DNA reads TGTGCCAGCTCACCACAATGGTCAGCTAATTCACCCCTCCACTTT.

This clonotype was observed many times. The chain recombines TRBV6-2 or TRBV6-3 with TRBJ2-7; D is unclear. The CDR3 totals 12 residues. Looked up from germline, CDR1 is MNHEY and CDR2 is SVGEGT. Between the trimmed V and J ends, which lost 6 bases and 9 bases, there was a span of 15 bases. In nucleotides, the CDR3 is TGTGCCAGCAGCTCCCCTGACACCCTGCAGTACTTC. This encodes CASSSPDTLQYF.

The V call is TRBV10-2, the J call TRBJ1-3; D gene ambiguous. With 0 bases removed from V and 0 bases from J, the gap between germline ends came to 6 bases. This CDR3 comprises 15 residues. In germline, CDR1 is WSHSY, CDR2 SAAADI. The DNA of the CDR3 is TGCGCCAGCAGTGAGTCTGCATACTCTGGAAACACCATATATTTT. As protein: CASSESAYSGNTIYF.

This clonotype has only a few counts. V usage is TRBV9 and J usage is TRBJ2-1, with 9 nucleotides matching TRBD2. CDR1 SGDLS and CDR2 YYNGEE come from the germline V gene. V lost 4 bases and J lost 0; bases outside the gene matches: 11. The CDR3 is made up of 18 amino acids. The CDR3 spells CASSLGPSGTGSYNEQFF. CDR3 coding DNA: TGTGCCAGCAGCTTAGGTCCTAGCGGGACCGGCTCCTACAATGAGCAGTTCTTC.

Details on this clonotype: A much more abundant neighbour one base away suggests this may be a read error. The rearrangement joins TRBV11-3 to TRBJ1-3; D might be TRBD1 (6 bases). The CDR3 has 14 amino acids. Germline assignment: CDR1 SGHNT and CDR2 YENEEA. CDR3 protein: CASSRTGFGITIYF. CDR3 coding DNA: TGTGCCAGCAGCCGAACAGGGTTTGGAATCACCATATATTTT.

Ten or more counts support this clonotype. The chain combines TRBV10-3 with TRBJ1-4, with D maybe TRBD1 (6 bases). Germline V gene data show CDR1 as ENHRY and CDR2 as SYGVKD. Trimming stripped 5 bases from V and 8 bases from J, with 18 bases between. The CDR3 sequence is 15 residues long. CDR3 amino acids: CAISSSGTPPEKLFF. CDR3 coding DNA: TGTGCCATCAGTTCCTCCGGGACACCGCCCGAAAAACTGTTTTTT.

The chain carries TRBV5-4 and TRBJ1-1; no firm D call. V was shortened by 3 bases and J by 6 bases, with 12 bases between the two germline ends. Germline V gene data show CDR1 as SGHNT and CDR2 as YYREEE (reference sequence). The CDR3 sequence is 13 residues long. CDR3 amino acids: CASSSVGGAEAFF. The DNA of the CDR3 is TGTGCCAGCAGCTCGGTAGGTGGGGCTGAAGCTTTCTTT. The whole variable domain, remainder taken from reference TRBV5-4 and TRBJ1-1, is ETGVTQSPTHLIKTRGQQVTLRCSSQSGHNTVSWYQQALGQGPQFIFQYYREEENGRGNFPPRFSGLQFPNYSSELNVNALELDDSALYLCASSSVGGAEAFFGQGTRLTVV.

This sequence joins TRBV20-1 and TRBJ1-3; D remains ambiguous. Germline V gene sequence: CDR1 DFQATT, CDR2 SNEGSKA (reference sequence). Trimming took off 0 bases at V and 4 bases at J, with 7 bases between the two ends. The CDR3 runs 13 residues. CDR3 coding DNA: TGCAGTGCTAGAGATCTAGCGGGAAACACCATATATTTT. This codes for CSARDLAGNTIYF.

This clonotype came up many times. The rearrangement links TRBV7-2 to TRBJ1-6; the match to TRBD1 covers 9 bases. The germline V gene has CDR1 SGHTA and CDR2 FQGNSA. This CDR3 comprises 20 residues. V shed 5 bases, J shed 0 bases, and the junction held 14 bases outside the gene matches. The CDR3 here is CASSKRDRAFSSSYNSPLHF. The CDR3 DNA follows: TGTGCCAGCAGCAAGCGGGACAGGGCGTTTTCGAGCTCCTATAATTCACCCCTCCACTTT. The complete variable domain, with remaining parts taken from reference TRBV7-2 and TRBJ1-6, reads GAGVSQSPSNKVTEKGKDVELRCDPISGHTALYWYRQSLGQGLEFLIYFQGNSAPDKSGLPSDRFSAERTGGSVSTLTIQRTQQEDSAVYLCASSKRDRAFSSSYNSPLHFGNGTRLTVT.

J is TRBJ1-2 and V is TRBV20-1, with TRBD1 matching 7 bases. The CDR3 loop spans 12 amino acids. Unmatched junction bases numbered 4, after V lost 3 bases and J lost 6 bases. Germline lookup yields CDR1 DFQATT and CDR2 SNEGSKA (reference sequence). The CDR3 DNA follows: TGCAGTGCTAGCGCCAGGGGGAATGGCTACACCTTC. Protein sequence: CSASARGNGYTF.

V is TRBV2 and J is TRBJ1-6, with a tentative D call TRBD1 (5 bases). The CDR3 length is 12 residues. Between the trimmed V and J ends, which lost 7 bases and 10 bases, there was a span of 11 bases. The germline V gene encodes CDR1 SNHLY and CDR2 FYNNEI. This CDR3 reads CASISGASPLHF. CDR3 in DNA: TGTGCCAGCATTAGCGGGGCATCACCCCTCCACTTT.

This clonotype was seen at least ten times. This chain connects TRBV7-9 to TRBJ1-4; maybe TRBD1 (6 bases). Trimming cost V 4 bases and J 6 bases, with 15 bases left between them. In germline, CDR1 is SEHNR, CDR2 FQNEAQ (reference sequence). The CDR3 contains 15 residues. Here the CDR3 DNA reads TGTGCCAGCAGCTCCAACAGGGAAAGGGATGAAAAACTGTTTTTT. Its translation: CASSSNRERDEKLFF. Filled out from reference TRBV7-9 and TRBJ1-4, the complete variable domain reads DTGVSQNPRHKITKRGQNVTFRCDPISEHNRLYWYRQTLGQGPEFLTYFQNEAQLEKSRLLSDRFSAERPKGSFSTLEIQRTEQGDSAMYLCASSSNRERDEKLFFGSGTQLSVL.

A remark on this clonotype: A much larger clone sits a single nucleotide away, making a read error possible. Since the CDR3 does not end with the conserved phenylalanine or tryptophan, this likely comes from a read error. This sequence joins TRBV6-1 and TRBJ2-5; TRBD1 matches 8 bases. Germline values: CDR1 MNHNS, CDR2 SASEGT. The J segment lost 5 bases and the V segment lost 3 bases, leaving 5 bases of the junction unmatched. The CDR3 extends over 14 amino acids. CDR3: CASSDWQGAETQYL. In DNA, the CDR3 is TGTGCCAGCAGTGACTGGCAGGGGGCTGAGACCCAGTACCTC.

This clonotype was seen at least ten times. The rearrangement joins TRBV4-2 to TRBJ2-5; 10 bases line up with TRBD1. Trimming took 3 bases from V and 5 from J; bases not matched to a gene: 6. The germline V gene encodes CDR1 LGHNA and CDR2 YNFKEQ. This CDR3 is 15 amino acids long. The CDR3 loop reads CASSHGTGVGETQYF. CDR3 DNA sequence: TGTGCCAGCAGCCATGGGACAGGGGTGGGGGAGACCCAGTACTTC.

V gene TRBV11-3 combines with J gene TRBJ2-5; D unclear. The J call may be faulty, since TRBJ2-1 better matches the DNA end. Germline V gene sequence: CDR1 SGHNT, CDR2 YENEEA. The CDR3 sequence is 16 residues long. The CDR3: CASSSIPASVNNEQFF. Here the CDR3 DNA reads TGTGCCAGCAGCTCAATACCCGCCTCCGTAAACAATGAGCAGTTCTTC.

Concerning this clonotype itself: A much larger clone differs from this one at a single base, so this may be a read error. The rearrangement joins TRBV5-1 to TRBJ1-3, with D uncertain. This CDR3 has 15 residues. Germline values: CDR1 SGHRS, CDR2 YFSETQ. As DNA, the CDR3 is TGCGCCAGCAGCTTGGTTGGGATCTCTGGAAACACCGTATATTTT. Translated: CASSLVGISGNTVYF.

The chain uses TRBV7-3 and TRBJ2-5; TRBD2 agrees at 7 bases. Germline CDR1 SGHTA, CDR2 FQGTGA. The CDR3 runs 14 residues. Germline trimming cut 3 bases from V and 2 bases from J; bases unmatched to any gene: 3. The CDR3 sequence: CASSFLAEQETQYF. The CDR3 nucleotides are TGTGCCAGCAGCTTCCTAGCGGAACAAGAGACCCAGTACTTC.

This clonotype was seen a few times. The chain combines TRBV20-1 with TRBJ2-5; the match to TRBD1 covers 9 bases. V trimming: 6 bases; J trimming: 4 bases; junction bases outside the gene matches: 9. The CDR3 length is 14 residues. The germline V gene has CDR1 DFQATT and CDR2 SNEGSKA (reference sequence). CDR3: CSATGTGTLETQYF. DNA for the CDR3: TGCAGTGCGACCGGGACAGGGACCCTAGAGACCCAGTACTTC.

This clonotype was picked up many times. The V gene is TRBV29-1, the J gene TRBJ1-2; no clear D. Trimming took off 0 bases at V and 0 bases at J, with 11 bases between the two ends. The CDR3 length is 15 residues. From germline, CDR1 is SQVTM and CDR2 ANQGSEA. CDR3 amino acids: CSVEDKAPPNYGYTF. The DNA for the CDR3 is TGCAGCGTTGAAGATAAAGCACCGCCTAACTATGGCTACACCTTC.

This clonotype was seen repeatedly, ten times or more. CDR3 sequence reads: CASSLDLPPKGYGYTF. CDR3 coding DNA: TGTGCCAGCAGCTTAGACTTGCCCCCGAAAGGCTATGGCTACACCTTC. The chain is built from TRBV7-9 and TRBJ1-2; no clear D gene. V was pared by 1 base and J by 4 bases, with 16 bases between. The CDR3 extends over 16 amino acids. From germline, CDR1 is SEHNR and CDR2 FQNEAQ (reference sequence).

The rearrangement uses TRBV7-2 and TRBJ2-7, with D perhaps assigned TRBD1 or TRBD2 (6 bases each). Germline-derived CDR1 and CDR2 are SGHTA and FQGNSA. Trimming pared 2 bases from V and 3 bases from J, leaving 17 bases between. This CDR3 region has 16 residues. CDR3 sequence: CASSLFEGGYGYEQYF. The DNA of the CDR3 is TGTGCCAGCAGCTTATTCGAGGGGGGCTATGGCTACGAGCAGTACTTC. Full variable domain (missing parts from reference TRBV7-2 and TRBJ2-7): GAGVSQSPSNKVTEKGKDVELRCDPISGHTALYWYRQSLGQGLEFLIYFQGNSAPDKSGLPSDRFSAERTGGSVSTLTIQRTQQEDSAVYLCASSLFEGGYGYEQYFGPGTRLTVT.

V is TRBV20-1 and J is TRBJ2-7, with 7 bases matching TRBD2. Germline trimming cut 2 bases from V and 0 bases from J; bases unmatched to any gene: 7. The CDR3 extends over 15 amino acids. Per germline, CDR1 DFQATT and CDR2 SNEGSKA (reference sequence). CDR3 DNA: TGCAGTGCTAGATCCCCCGGGAGGAGCTCCTACGAGCAGTACTTC. Translation gives CSARSPGRSSYEQYF.

This clonotype has ten or more counts. An end of the junction does not agree with germline; a read error may underlie this. The chain combines TRBV2 with TRBJ1-2, with D unresolved. Per the germline V gene, CDR1 is SNHLY and CDR2 is FYNNEI. This CDR3 is 11 amino acids long. The CDR3 here is CASSEAGSGIF. DNA of the CDR3: TGTGCCAGCAGTGAAGCAGGGAGTGGGATCTTC.

The chain combines TRBV12-3 or TRBV12-4 with TRBJ1-2; TRBD1 might be the D (6 bases). The germline V and J ends were trimmed by 3 bases and 12 bases, with 17 bases remaining between them. The CDR3 extends over 13 amino acids. The CDR3 DNA follows: TGTGCCAGCAGTTTGTGGGCAGGGGCTGGAAACACCTTC. This translates into CASSLWAGAGNTF.